A single sample gave rise to the 2 T cell receptor beta chains below, sequenced in a study of cytomegalovirus exposure and HLA in healthy donors. The PCR made use of 60 Vbeta and 13 Jbeta primers. The data were produced by immunoSEQ multiplex PCR, yet TCRdb's version contains in-frame clones alone and is incomplete. In the table there are about 160,000 clones, approximately 72% of which are singletons. The sequenced sample consisted of PBMCs. Every receptor here comes from a female donor in good health and CMV-seronegative.

The chain uses TRBV5-8 and TRBJ2-7; unclear D gene. Germline V gene sequence: CDR1 SGHTS, CDR2 YDEGEE. This CDR3 spans 12 amino acids. The V end was cut by 1 base, the J end by 1 base, with 3 bases between. The CDR3 loop is CASSLRSYEQYF. The CDR3 coding sequence is TGTGCCAGCAGCTTGCGTTCCTACGAGCAGTACTTC.

The genes are TRBV5-8 and TRBJ2-7; 8 nucleotides line up with TRBD1. The CDR3 runs 16 residues. With 9 bases clipped from V and 5 bases from J, the junction kept 19 bases outside the gene matches. Germline-derived CDR1 and CDR2 are SGHTS and YDEGEE. Here the CDR3 reads CAMDREGFFGGDEQYF. The DNA for the CDR3 is TGTGCCATGGACAGGGAAGGGTTTTTTGGCGGCGACGAGCAGTACTTC.